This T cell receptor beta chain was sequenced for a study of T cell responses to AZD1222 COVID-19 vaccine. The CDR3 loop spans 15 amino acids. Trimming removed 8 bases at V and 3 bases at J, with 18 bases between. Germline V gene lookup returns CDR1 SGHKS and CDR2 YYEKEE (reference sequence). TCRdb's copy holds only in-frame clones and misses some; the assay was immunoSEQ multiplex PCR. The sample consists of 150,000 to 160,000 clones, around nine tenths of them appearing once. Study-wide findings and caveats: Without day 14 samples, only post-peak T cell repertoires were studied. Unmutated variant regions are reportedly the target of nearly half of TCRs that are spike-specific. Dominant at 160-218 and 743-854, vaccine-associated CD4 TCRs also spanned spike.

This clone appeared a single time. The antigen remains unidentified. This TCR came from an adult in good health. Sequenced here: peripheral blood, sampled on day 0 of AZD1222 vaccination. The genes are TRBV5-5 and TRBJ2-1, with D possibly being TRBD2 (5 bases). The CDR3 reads CASVESSANYNEQFF. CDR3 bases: TGTGCCAGTGTTGAGAGTAGCGCGAACTACAATGAGCAGTTCTTC.